A selection of T cell receptor beta chains follows, all from one sample in a study of T cell repertoires in cytomegalovirus infection. TCRdb itself ran the reads through MiXCR, one entry per CDR3 protein. The sample lists hundreds of thousands of distinct CDR3 sequences, 35% to 45% occurring once. Sequencing used PBMCs. The receptors shown here come from a human donor in good health (CMV status not recorded). Some clones in this sample may be carry-over from other donors' samples. CDR3s include the opening cysteine and the closing phenylalanine or tryptophan. The D gene is left open where the match is weak. Expanded clones get a size class; other rows say once, few or many, or leave the size out.

>TRBJ2-5|-|TRBV2|TRBD2
TGTGCCAGCACGGTAGCAGGCGGGAGAGGGGAGACCCAGTACTTC
CASTVAGGRGETQYF
>TRBJ2-5|-|TRBV5-1|TRBD2
TGCGCCAGCAGCTTGGGAGCGGGAGGGTCGTCAGCGGAGACCCAGTACTTC
CASSLGAGGSSAETQYF
>TRBJ1-1|few|TRBV7-4|-
TGTGCCAGCAGCTTTCCTGCGACTGGGACGAACACTGAAGCTTTCTTT
CASSFPATGTNTEAFF
>TRBJ2-3|-|TRBV7-6|-
TGTGCCAGCAGCTTAGCGGGAGGGGGTAAAGATACGCAGTATTTT
CASSLAGGGKDTQYF
>TRBJ1-4|-|TRBV29-1|-
TGCAGCGTTAAGACAGGCGTACCTGAAAAACTGTTTTTT
CSVKTGVPEKLFF
>TRBJ2-3|-|TRBV5-1|-
TGCGCCAGCAGCTTGGATACGGTTGGAGCCACAGATACGCAGTATTTT
CASSLDTVGATDTQYF
>TRBJ2-2|few|TRBV2|TRBD2
TGTGCCAGCGGGGAAGGACTAGCGGTAATCACCGGGGAGCTGTTTTTT
CASGEGLAVITGELFF
>TRBJ1-2|-|TRBV7-9|TRBD1
TGTGCCAGCAGCCGCGGACAGGCCCGGTATGGCTACACCTTC
CASSRGQARYGYTF
>TRBJ2-5|-|TRBV15|-
TGTGCCACCAGCAGAGGCCCCGGGGAGGAGAACCAGTACTTC
CATSRGPGEENQYF
>TRBJ2-5|few|TRBV28|-
TGTGCCAGCAGTTTTGTGGGAGGTCTCCAAGAGACCCAGTACTTC
CASSFVGGLQETQYF
>TRBJ2-1|few|TRBV28|TRBD2
TGTGCCAGCCGCCGGCTAGCGGGGGCTGAGCAGTTCTTC
CASRRLAGAEQFF
>TRBJ2-1|few|TRBV9|TRBD2
TGTGCCAGCACCGCTAAGACGGGAGGTTTCCCCAATGAGCAGTTCTTC
CASTAKTGGFPNEQFF
>TRBJ2-7|many|TRBV7-8|-
TGTGCCAGCAGCTTAGCGGGGGGAACCTCCGACGAGCAGTACTTC
CASSLAGGTSDEQYF
>TRBJ2-7|few|TRBV7-8|-
TGTGCCAGCAGCTTAGAGCCTAGAGCCTACGAGCAGTACTTC
CASSLEPRAYEQYF
>TRBJ1-2|few|TRBV7-4|-
TGTGCCAGCAGCCCACAGGGAAATTCTTTATTC
CASSPQGNSLF
>TRBJ1-4|few|TRBV7-6|-
TGTGCCAGCGCAGGGAGTGAAAAACTGTTTTTT
CASAGSEKLFF
>TRBJ1-2|few|TRBV2|TRBD1
TGTGCCAGCAGTGAACGGGACAGGGGAGGATTTTGGCCTGGCTACACCTTC
CASSERDRGGFWPGYTF
>TRBJ1-5|-|TRBV11-2|TRBD1
TGTGCCAGCAGCTTAGGGACAGGGGTCGGCGGCAATCAGCCCCAGCATTTT
CASSLGTGVGGNQPQHF
>TRBJ1-1|-|TRBV9|-
TGTGCCAGCAGCGCCGCCTCAGCTGAAGCTTTCTTT
CASSAASAEAFF
>TRBJ2-1|many|TRBV12-3/TRBV12-4|TRBD2
TGTGCCAGTAGCGGGAGGGTAAATGAGCAGTTCTTC
CASSGRVNEQFF
>TRBJ2-7|few|TRBV6-1|TRBD2
TGTGCCAGCAGTACACCGGGACTACCCTACGAGCAGTACTTC
CASSTPGLPYEQYF
>TRBJ1-2|few|TRBV6-5|-
TGTGCCAGCAGTTATGGTTTAGGGGGCTACACCTTC
CASSYGLGGYTF
>TRBJ2-7|-|TRBV19|-
TGTGCCAGTAGTCAACCCGGACCGTACGAGCAGTACTTC
CASSQPGPYEQYF
>TRBJ2-7|many|TRBV7-2|-
TGTGCCAGCAGCGTCGGGGGCGCCCCCTCCTACGAGCAGTACTTC
CASSVGGAPSYEQYF
>TRBJ1-2|few|TRBV20-1|-
TGCAGTGCTAGAGCCTCACCACAGGGCTATGGCTACACCTTC
CSARASPQGYGYTF
>TRBJ1-5|-|TRBV5-1|TRBD1
TGCGCCAGCAGCCTGGGACAGAGGGGACAGCCCCAGCATTTT
CASSLGQRGQPQHF
>TRBJ1-6|once|TRBV5-1|-
TGCGCCAGCAGCTTAGTGACAGGTGGTGTCGGCTATAATTCACCCCTCCACTTT
CASSLVTGGVGYNSPLHF
>TRBJ2-1|-|TRBV10-3|-
TGTGCCATCAGGGGGACATTGGGGAGCTCCTACAATGAGCAGTTCTTC
CAIRGTLGSSYNEQFF
>TRBJ2-2|few|TRBV6-8|-
TGTGCCAGCAGTTTAGGGGTTTCGTACCCCGGGGAGCTGTTTTTT
CASSLGVSYPGELFF
>TRBJ1-1|-|TRBV7-6|TRBD1
TGTGCCAGCAGCGTGGACCACTCAGGGGGTGGACAGACTGAAGCTTTCTTT
CASSVDHSGGGQTEAFF
>TRBJ1-1|-|TRBV4-1|TRBD1
TGCGCCAGCAGCCCCGGGACAGGGGTTCTAACTGAAGCTTTCTTT
CASSPGTGVLTEAFF
>TRBJ2-2|once|TRBV5-3|-
TGTGCCAGCAGCCCTGGCGCCGGAGCGAACACCGGGGAGCTGTTTTTT
CASSPGAGANTGELFF
>TRBJ2-5|-|TRBV28|TRBD2
TGTGCCAGCAGTTGGATGAGGCTAGCGGGAGGTATACAAGAGACCCAGTACTTC
CASSWMRLAGGIQETQYF
>TRBJ2-5|-|TRBV4-2|-
TGTTCCAGCAGCCAAGGTACCCAAGAGACCCAGTACTTC
CSSSQGTQETQYF
>TRBJ2-1|few|TRBV14|TRBD2
TGTGCCAGCAGCCAAGCTAGCGGGAGGTGGAATGAGCAGTTCTTC
CASSQASGRWNEQFF
>TRBJ2-7|-|TRBV20-1|-
TGCAGTGGAACTATCGGAAGGGGGACATTTAGCTACGAGCAGTACTTC
CSGTIGRGTFSYEQYF
>TRBJ1-2|few|TRBV28|TRBD1
TGTGCCAGCAGGGCCCGCGGGACAGGGGGAAGAGATGGCTACACCTTC
CASRARGTGGRDGYTF
>TRBJ2-5|-|TRBV12-3/TRBV12-4|TRBD1
TGTGCCAGCAGCCCGACAGGGGGGGAGACCCAGTACTTC
CASSPTGGETQYF
>TRBJ2-1|-|TRBV7-9|TRBD2
TGTGCCAGCAGCTTCCCAAGGACTAGCGGGAGGAATAATGAGCAGTTCTTC
CASSFPRTSGRNNEQFF
>TRBJ1-2|-|TRBV27|-
TGTGCCAGCAGTTCGCGGGACCCTAGAAGGTGGGGCTACACCTTC
CASSSRDPRRWGYTF
>TRBJ1-2|-|TRBV4-2|TRBD1
TGTGCCAGCAGCCTTACTGGAGGGGGCGTCGGCTATGGCTACACCTTC
CASSLTGGGVGYGYTF
>TRBJ1-2|-|TRBV19|TRBD1
TGTGCCAGTAGTATAGTCAAGCAGGGGGACGATGGCTACACCTTC
CASSIVKQGDDGYTF
>TRBJ2-2|-|TRBV19|-
TGTGCCAGTATAGCCGCGACGGGGCCACCGAACACCGGGGAGCTGTTTTTT
CASIAATGPPNTGELFF
>TRBJ1-2|-|TRBV28|-
TGTGCCAGCAGTTATCCCCAGGGTTGGGATGGCTACACCTTC
CASSYPQGWDGYTF
>TRBJ2-1|few|TRBV7-2|-
TGTGCCAGCAGCTTTTACCCCCCCCTTAATGAGCAGTTCTTC
CASSFYPPLNEQFF
>TRBJ1-3|-|TRBV7-8|-
TGTGCCAGCAGCTTAGCATTCGGCTCTGGAAACACCATATATTTT
CASSLAFGSGNTIYF